These T cell receptor beta chains were read from a single sample in a study of control samples from healthy donors and cancer patients. Profiled with immunoSEQ multiplex PCR; TCRdb holds only in-frame clones, not every one. Found here are 150,000 or so clones, roughly 90% of them singletons; the top ten hold around 12%. Source material: blood. These receptors all come from a man aged 25 to 40 in good health. Both conserved end residues are part of each CDR3. The D gene is left open where the match is weak. Size is stated for part of the rows, as once, few or many counts, or as a class when the clone is expanded.

>TRBD2|TRBJ2-2|NA|TRBV4-1|17
TGCGCCAGCAGCCATGATCAAGGACTAGCGGGGCGCGGGGAGCTGTTTTTT
CASSHDQGLAGRGELFF
>NA|TRBJ1-1|NA|TRBV18|15
TGTGCCAGCTCACCGATGGGGGCGAAGGACACTGAAGCTTTCTTT
CASSPMGAKDTEAFF
>NA|TRBJ2-7|NA|TRBV28|14
TGTGCCAGCAGTTCATCGACAGCATCGACCGAGCAGTACTTC
CASSSSTASTEQYF
>NA|TRBJ2-2|few|TRBV7-7|14
TGTGCCAGCACCACCATAGAAAACACCGGGGAGCTGTTTTTT
CASTTIENTGELFF
>NA|TRBJ2-1|many|TRBV14|14
TGTGCCAGCAGCCAAGAAGGAACCCTCAGAGAGCAGTTCTTC
CASSQEGTLREQFF
>TRBD2|TRBJ2-1|NA|TRBV5-5|18
TGTGCCAGCAGTCGTTACGAGACTAGCTCCAGCTCCTACAATGAGCAGTTCTTC
CASSRYETSSSSYNEQFF
>NA|TRBJ2-6|NA|TRBV7-8|20
TGTGCCAGCAGCTTACCGGGAGTAGGGACAGTGAACTCTGGGGCCAACGTCCTGACTTTC
CASSLPGVGTVNSGANVLTF
>TRBD1|TRBJ2-7|NA|TRBV10-3|17
TGTGCCATCAGTGAGTCGACTCGGGGGACAGGGGCCTACGAGCAGTACTTC
CAISESTRGTGAYEQYF
>NA|TRBJ2-2|NA|TRBV9|16
TGTGCCAGCAGCGTAGTAGACGGGGGTGGCACCGGGGAGCTGTTTTTT
CASSVVDGGGTGELFF
>TRBD1|TRBJ2-1|once|TRBV7-9|18
TGTGCCAGCAGCTACGGGACAGGGGGTAAAGGGGTTTACAATGAGCAGTTCTTC
CASSYGTGGKGVYNEQFF
>NA|TRBJ1-5|NA|TRBV19|14
TGTGCCAGTAGTCCTAGGGCAGGGGCTCAGCCCCAGCATTTT
CASSPRAGAQPQHF
>NA|TRBJ2-1|NA|TRBV10-3|18
TGTGCCATCAGTGTAAGGAACCTAAACATTGTATCCTACAATGAGCAGTTCTTC
CAISVRNLNIVSYNEQFF
>TRBD1|TRBJ2-1|NA|TRBV7-9|17
TGTGCCAGCAGCTTAGAATCGGGACAGGGGTCCTACAATGAGCAGTTCTTC
CASSLESGQGSYNEQFF
>NA|TRBJ1-4|NA|TRBV10-3|16
TGTGCCATCAGTGCCGGACCTATTGCAACTAATGAAAAACTGTTTTTT
CAISAGPIATNEKLFF
>NA|TRBJ1-5|NA|TRBV28|15
TGTGCCAGCAGCGGCTACCAGGGGCAAGGACAGCCCCAGCATTTT
CASSGYQGQGQPQHF
>TRBD1|TRBJ1-6|NA|TRBV5-1|16
TGCGCCAGCAGCTTAGGACAGGGGGCAGTAAGTTCACCCCTCCACTTT
CASSLGQGAVSSPLHF
>NA|TRBJ1-5|NA|TRBV25-1|15
TGTGCCAGCAGTGAATCTCGAGGAGGCAATCAGCCCCAGCATTTT
CASSESRGGNQPQHF
>TRBD2|TRBJ2-1|NA|TRBV6-2/TRBV6-3|15
TGTGCCAGCAGTCTCGAGGTAGCGGGAGTTCACACTCGGTTCTTC
CASSLEVAGVHTRFF
>TRBD1|TRBJ2-5|NA|TRBV27|15
TGTGCCAGCAGCTCCAAAGCGGACAGGAAAGAGACCCAGTACTTC
CASSSKADRKETQYF
>NA|TRBJ1-6|few|TRBV19|13
TGTGCCAGTAGTATTAGGAATAATTCACCCCTCCACTTT
CASSIRNNSPLHF
>TRBD1|TRBJ1-1|once|TRBV12-3/TRBV12-4|13
TGTGCCAGCAGGACAGGGACGAACACTGAAGCTTTCTTT
CASRTGTNTEAFF
>NA|TRBJ2-1|NA|TRBV2|15
TGTGCCAGCAGTACGATACACGGCTCCGGCAATGAGCAGTTCTTC
CASSTIHGSGNEQFF
>NA|TRBJ2-1|NA|TRBV9|16
TGTGCCAGCAGCGTAGGTAACTTAATCTCCTACAATGAGCAGTTCTTC
CASSVGNLISYNEQFF
>TRBD1|TRBJ2-6|NA|TRBV4-1|17
TGCGCCAGCAGCCAGGGGACAGGGCGCTCTGGGGCCAACGTCCTGACTTTC
CASSQGTGRSGANVLTF
>NA|TRBJ2-3|NA|TRBV5-1|12
TGCGCCAGCAGCTTGGGCCGGGATACGCAGTATTTT
CASSLGRDTQYF
>TRBD1|TRBJ1-1|NA|TRBV15|14
TGTGCCACCAGCAGAGATAGGGACAGGGGACCAGCTTTCTTT
CATSRDRDRGPAFF
>NA|TRBJ1-2|NA|TRBV13|13
TGTGCCAGCAGCTTATGGCCGGCAGGCGGCTACACCTTC
CASSLWPAGGYTF